This T cell receptor (beta chain) is from a study of blood T cells in healthy people across ages. Whole-study results and caveats: Aged donors had fewer naive CD4+ cells and lower diversity than long-lived donors. Diversity was estimated from one million T cells, and these estimates were considered underestimates.

Healthy Russian Caucasian donors spanned ages about 6 to 100 years. Details on this clonotype: What it binds is not known.

This CDR3 spans 16 amino acids. Germline V gene sequence: CDR1 MGHRA, CDR2 YSYEKL. J gave up 1 base and V 3 bases, and 5 bases lay outside the gene matches. Combining a sample-barcoded 5' primer with a J-beta primer mix, a second PCR ran for 7 to 11 cycles. TCRdb reanalysed the 5' RACE reads using MiXCR and keeps one entry per CDR3 protein. This table holds about a million distinct CDR3 sequences, 45% to 60% found once. This TCR was sampled from a woman aged 60-75 years in good health. The sample taken for sequencing was blood. The chain links TRBV4-1 to TRBJ2-7, with 11 bases lining up with TRBD2. In nucleotides, the CDR3 is TGCGCCAGCAGCCATAGTTCTAGCGGGGGGTCCTACGAGCAGTACTTC. Its protein product is CASSHSSSGGSYEQYF.